This entry lists 27 T cell receptor beta chains sequenced from one sample in a study of T cells in Graves' hyperthyroidism and ophthalmopathy (dated by TCRdb to the late 2010s). Receptors were amplified or captured by multiplex PCR. Sequencing used an Illumina HiSeq 2000. Amplification of TCR beta CDR3 regions was carried out from RNA transcripts. The TCR CDR3 was subjected to a first round of RT-PCR using the HTBI primer set and the Qiagen OneStep RT-PCR kit. In TCRdb, the public reads were trimmed at Q25 with fastp and aligned with MiXCR, with productive beta chains retained. Under each unique CDR3 protein, matching rows form one entry showing the most common genes and DNA. The sample table contains under 350,000 distinct CDR3 sequences; only one count was recorded for over 15% of them. Approximately 60% of the sample rests with the top ten. Sequencing was carried out using blood. These receptors were taken from a woman aged 60-70 years with Graves' ophthalmopathy.

In the case of this clonotype: The germline gene is not matched at one end of the junction; a read error may be the cause. V and J are TRBV28 and TRBJ1-3; 7 bases agree with TRBD1. Germline V gene sequence: CDR1 MDHEN, CDR2 SYDVKM. This CDR3 contains 17 residues. The CDR3 reads CASRETGSLSAGNTICF. DNA of the CDR3: TGTGCCAGCAGAGAGACAGGGAGTCTATCCGCTGGAAACACCATATGTTTT.

V is TRBV9 and J is TRBJ1-3, with no clear D. The CDR3 sequence is 10 residues long. V lost 3 bases and J lost 8, with 3 bases in between. Germline lookup yields CDR1 SGDLS and CDR2 YYNGEE. CDR3 sequence (DNA): TGTGCCAGCAGCGGGGACACCATATATTTT. This gives the protein CASSGDTIYF.

This clonotype came up many times. This chain connects TRBV7-6 to TRBJ2-7; D gene uncertain. CDR1 is SGHVS, CDR2 FNYEAQ, per germline. V was cut by 3 bases and J by 6 bases, with 9 bases left in between. The CDR3 runs 12 residues. The CDR3, as DNA: TGTGCCAGCAGCTTGATGTTTGGCGAGCAGTACTTC. It codes for CASSLMFGEQYF.

This clonotype was counted a few times. This chain uses TRBV12-3 or TRBV12-4 with TRBJ1-5; 7 bases are shared with TRBD1. The CDR3 covers 17 residues. The junction had 12 bases not matched to a gene; V was cut back by 2 bases and J by 5 bases. CDR3 residues: CASSLYLTGSFDQPQHF. The CDR3 nucleotides are TGTGCCAGCAGTTTATATTTGACAGGGTCATTTGATCAGCCCCAGCATTTT.

V and J are TRBV6-4 and TRBJ1-5, with D possibly matching TRBD1 (5 bases). The CDR3 is 14 residues long. Between the trimmed V and J ends, which lost 6 bases and 8 bases, there was a span of 17 bases. CDR1 is MRHNA and CDR2 is SNTAGT in the germline V gene. The CDR3 bases are TGTGCCAGCAGCGTAGGGACGGGGGTAGAGCCCCAGCATTTT. Translating it yields CASSVGTGVEPQHF.

At least ten counts were recorded for this clonotype. The chain employs TRBV20-1 and TRBJ2-7; the D gene is possibly TRBD1 (5 bases). Between the trimmed V and J ends, which lost 6 bases and 3 bases, there was a span of 15 bases. In germline, CDR1 is DFQATT, CDR2 SNEGSKA (reference sequence). The CDR3 covers 13 residues. This CDR3 is CSALRVDNYEQYF. The DNA for the CDR3 is TGCAGTGCCCTACGGGTGGACAACTACGAGCAGTACTTC.

This clonotype was seen at least ten times. The chain combines TRBV7-8 with TRBJ1-5; D is possibly TRBD1 (6 bases). Germline CDR1 SGHVS, CDR2 FQNEAQ. CDR3 size: 17 residues. V was pared by 5 bases and J by 1 base, with 18 bases between. The CDR3 loop reads CASSGRDISSSNQPQHF. As DNA, the CDR3 is TGTGCCAGCAGCGGCCGGGACATAAGTTCAAGCAATCAGCCCCAGCATTTT.

Ten or more counts support this clonotype. The CDR3 nucleotides read TGTTCGAGTGGGCGGGAGGGCCGGGAGCAGTTCTTC. Translating it yields CSSGREGREQFF. J is TRBJ2-1 and V is TRBV27; TRBD2 aligns across 9 bases. Per germline, CDR1 MNHEY and CDR2 SMNVEV (reference sequence). CDR3 length equals 12 residues.

This clonotype was counted ten times or more. The chain is built from TRBV5-6 and TRBJ2-7; D remains ambiguous. With 2 bases removed from V and 13 bases from J, the gap between germline ends came to 19 bases. Germline V CDR1 and CDR2: SGHDT, YYEEEE. This CDR3 is built from 13 residues. In DNA, the CDR3 is TGTGCCAGCAGCTTACGACCGGTAAATAGTGCATACTTC. Protein: CASSLRPVNSAYF.

The sample holds one count of this clonotype. V gene TRBV19 combines with J gene TRBJ1-6; TRBD1 agrees at 9 bases. The CDR3 length is 15 residues. V was clipped by 9 bases and J by 7 bases; unmatched bases: 10. In germline, CDR1 is LNHDA, CDR2 SQIVND (reference sequence). Here the CDR3 reads CASREQGAPNSPLHF. As DNA, the CDR3 is TGTGCCAGCCGAGAACAGGGGGCTCCCAATTCACCCCTCCACTTT.

This clonotype was seen a few times. V and J are TRBV19 and TRBJ2-7; D tentatively fits TRBD1 or TRBD2 (5 bases each). CDR1 and CDR2 from the germline V gene are LNHDA and SQIVND (reference sequence). CDR3 length equals 14 residues. V was pared by 3 bases and J by 2 bases, with 11 bases between. CDR3 protein: CASSIGTATYEQYF. CDR3 coding DNA: TGTGCCAGTAGTATTGGGACGGCGACCTACGAGCAGTACTTC.

Ten or more counts support this clonotype. This sequence joins TRBV3-1 and TRBJ2-3, with TRBD2 identical over 7 bases. Germline V gene lookup returns CDR1 LGHDT and CDR2 YNNKEL (reference sequence). V was pared by 0 bases and J by 8 bases, with 17 bases of the junction left unmatched. The CDR3 sequence is 18 residues long. The CDR3 sequence: CASSQDRGTTTLRFTQYF. For the CDR3, the DNA is TGTGCCAGCAGCCAAGATCGGGGGACTACTACCCTACGTTTTACGCAGTATTTT.

This clonotype has more than one count but fewer than ten. The chain employs TRBV6-1 and TRBJ2-7; unclear D gene. The germline gives CDR1 MNHNS, CDR2 SASEGT. The CDR3 length is 15 residues. V lost 7 bases and J lost 0, with 16 bases in between. CDR3 sequence (DNA): TGTGCCAGCACCAAGGAACGGTCGATCTCCTACGAGCAGTACTTC. Its translation is CASTKERSISYEQYF.

This clonotype was counted ten times or more. The chain combines TRBV7-2 with TRBJ2-3; 9 bases align to TRBD1. V shed 5 bases, J shed 4 bases, and the junction held 4 bases outside the gene matches. Germline V lookup: CDR1 SGHTA, CDR2 FQGNSA. CDR3 size: 14 residues. The CDR3 region is CASSTRQGADTQYF. In nucleotides, the CDR3 is TGTGCCAGCAGCACCCGACAGGGGGCAGATACGCAGTATTTT.

This chain joins TRBV6-1 and TRBJ2-7, with 9 bases matching TRBD2. The CDR3 spans 19 residues. Germline CDR1 reads MNHNS; CDR2 reads SASEGT. The V gene end was trimmed by 1 base and the J gene end by 1 base; junction bases not matched to a gene: 14. The chain's CDR3 is CASSEGVWREGPRSYEQYF. CDR3 in DNA: TGTGCCAGCAGTGAAGGAGTATGGCGGGAGGGCCCCCGGTCCTACGAGCAGTACTTC.

This clonotype came up many times. CDR3 region: CASRGQSLNTEAFF. In DNA form, the CDR3 reads TGTGCCAGCAGAGGACAGTCCCTGAACACTGAAGCTTTCTTT. This chain joins TRBV6-2 or TRBV6-3 and TRBJ1-1, with a possible D match to TRBD1 (6 bases). The CDR3 covers 14 residues. Germline CDR1 and CDR2: MNHEY and SVGEGT. The V end lost 6 bases, the J end lost 0 bases, and 11 bases lay between the germline ends.

This clonotype was seen many times. This sequence joins TRBV18 and TRBJ2-5; TRBD1 matches 7 bases. CDR1 is KGHSH and CDR2 is LQKENI in the germline V gene. The ends lost 4 bases at V and 2 bases at J; junction bases unmatched: 1. This CDR3 region has 13 residues. The CDR3 DNA sequence: TGTGCCAGCTCACGGGACAGACAAGAGACCCAGTACTTC. Amino acids: CASSRDRQETQYF.

Note on this clonotype: This may stem from a read error, because a much larger clone lies one nucleotide away. The chain couples TRBV5-1 to TRBJ2-1; 7 bases align to TRBD2. CDR3 length equals 15 residues. Germline V gene lookup returns CDR1 SGHRS and CDR2 YFSETQ. Here the CDR3 reads CASTPLRTRYNGQFF. The CDR3 DNA is TGCGCCAGCACCCCCCTCCGGACTAGATACAATGGGCAGTTCTTC.

This clonotype was found a few times. This chain joins TRBV6-4 and TRBJ2-7; 9 positions agree with TRBD1. The germline CDR1 and CDR2 sequences are MRHNA and SNTAGT. The CDR3 length is 14 residues. J was trimmed by 7 bases and V by 6 bases; bases with no gene match: 10. CDR3 residues: CASSRWTGEEEQYF. As DNA, the CDR3 is TGTGCCAGCAGCCGATGGACAGGGGAAGAGGAGCAGTACTTC.

This clonotype was found many times. V and J are TRBV28 and TRBJ2-1, with D possibly being TRBD2 (6 bases). This CDR3 comprises 14 residues. V dropped 5 bases and J dropped 5 bases, with 13 bases sitting between them. The germline V gene has CDR1 MDHEN and CDR2 SYDVKM. The CDR3 nucleotides are TGTGCCAGCAGTCTAACCTGGGGGGACAATGAGCAGTTCTTC. Protein product: CASSLTWGDNEQFF.

This clonotype was seen a handful of times. The CDR3 region has the DNA TGCAGCGTTGAACCGAGGGGGGGATCCTATGGCTACACCTTC. Its protein product is CSVEPRGGSYGYTF. The chain carries TRBV29-1 and TRBJ1-2; tentatively, D is TRBD1 (6 bases). The CDR3 extends over 14 amino acids. With 2 bases removed from V and 4 bases from J, the gap between germline ends came to 14 bases. CDR1 and CDR2 (germline): SQVTM, ANQGSEA.

On this clonotype: A read error may be the cause here, since a much bigger clone is one base away. The chain has TRBV7-2 and TRBJ2-4; D ambiguous. Trimming stripped 1 base from V and 0 bases from J, with 7 bases between. From germline, CDR1 is SGHTA and CDR2 FQGNSA. The CDR3 has 15 amino acids. This CDR3 is CASSLVPAAKNIQYF. As DNA, the CDR3 is TGTGCCAGCAGCTTAGTACCTGCAGCCAAAAACATTCAGTACTTC.

The V gene is TRBV20-1, the J gene TRBJ1-6, with D perhaps TRBD1 (6 bases). From germline, CDR1 is DFQATT and CDR2 SNEGSKA (reference sequence). This CDR3 is built from 14 residues. V was trimmed by 4 bases and J by 0 bases, leaving 7 bases between them. The CDR3 DNA reads as TGCAGTGCTACGGACAGCTCCTATAATTCACCCCTCCACTTT. Amino acids: CSATDSSYNSPLHF.

This clonotype was observed a few times. The gene calls are TRBV19 and TRBJ2-6; D might be TRBD1 (6 bases). This CDR3 has 16 residues. Germline CDR1 is LNHDA and CDR2 is SQIVND (reference sequence). V was cut by 0 bases and J by 2 bases, with 8 bases left in between. The DNA for the CDR3 is TGTGCCAGTAGTATAGATGCAGGGGCTGGGGCCAACGTCCTGACTTTC. This translates into CASSIDAGAGANVLTF.

This clonotype came up once. V and J are TRBV20-1 and TRBJ2-4; maybe TRBD1 (6 bases). Germline assignment: CDR1 DFQATT and CDR2 SNEGSKA (reference sequence). This CDR3 has 15 residues. The ends were cut back, 5 bases at V and 0 bases at J, with 14 bases in the middle. The CDR3 region is CSALTGPVAKNIQYF. For the CDR3, the DNA is TGCAGTGCTCTAACAGGGCCTGTAGCCAAAAACATTCAGTACTTC.

V is TRBV6-1 and J is TRBJ1-1, with 10 bases identical to TRBD1. CDR1 is MNHNS, CDR2 SASEGT, per germline. The CDR3 spans 20 residues. V shed 8 bases, J shed 4 bases, and the junction held 25 bases outside the gene matches. CDR3 nucleotides: TGTGCCAGCCCCCCCGCCTCTCGGTTAGGACAGGGGGAATTGGGCACTGAAGCTTTCTTT. Encoded protein: CASPPASRLGQGELGTEAFF.

This clonotype was counted a few times. The chain combines TRBV5-4 with TRBJ2-3; D is unresolved. This CDR3 comprises 12 residues. CDR1 and CDR2 from the germline V gene are SGHNT and YYREEE (reference sequence). V lost 3 bases and J 4 bases, leaving 6 bases between the germline ends. For the CDR3, the DNA is TGTGCCAGCAGCTCGAGCTCAGATACGCAGTATTTT. Protein: CASSSSSDTQYF.